One and the same sample provided the 25 T cell receptor beta chains below, sequenced in a study of control samples from healthy donors and cancer patients. Clones were read by immunoSEQ multiplex PCR, and TCRdb kept only the in-frame ones, dropping some. The table lists over 100,000 clones, about nine tenths of them singletons. Material: blood. These receptors were collected from a man between 40 and 49 years old in good health.

This chain joins TRBV7-6 and TRBJ1-4, with 8 bases lining up with TRBD1. V lost 1 base and J lost 8; bases outside the gene matches: 15. Looked up from germline, CDR1 is SGHVS and CDR2 is FNYEAQ. The CDR3 extends over 18 amino acids. For the CDR3, the DNA is TGTGCCAGCAGCTTAGAAGCCGGACAGGGTGGTTTTGGCGAAAAACTGTTTTTT. Translating gives CASSLEAGQGGFGEKLFF. Together with reference TRBV7-6 and TRBJ1-4, the CDR3 gives the full variable domain: GAGVSQSPRYKVTKRGQDVALRCDPISGHVSLYWYRQALGQGPEFLTYFNYEAQQDKSGLPNDRFSAERPEGSISTLTIQRTEQRDSAMYRCASSLEAGQGGFGEKLFFGSGTQLSVL.

Here the CDR3 reads CASSVDETSGVETQYF. CDR3 coding DNA: TGTGCCAGCAGTGTAGATGAGACTAGCGGGGTTGAGACCCAGTACTTC. The rearrangement links TRBV6-1 to TRBJ2-5, with TRBD2 matching over 11 bases. The CDR3 sequence is 16 residues long. After removal of 4 bases from V and 5 bases from J, the junction contained 9 bases not matched to a gene. Germline CDR1 and CDR2: MNHNS and SASEGT.

The rearrangement uses TRBV15 and TRBJ1-1, with D possibly matching TRBD1 (5 bases). V was cut by 0 bases and J by 1 base, with 15 bases left in between. The CDR3 length is 17 residues. The germline V gene encodes CDR1 LNHNV and CDR2 YYDKDF (reference sequence). DNA for the CDR3: TGTGCCACCAGCAGAGATGGGGACGGGTACGGGAACACTGAAGCTTTCTTT. Protein product: CATSRDGDGYGNTEAFF.

The V gene is TRBV11-2, the J gene TRBJ2-2; D is undetermined. Trimming cost V 0 bases and J 5 bases, with 7 bases left between them. This CDR3 is built from 14 residues. CDR1 and CDR2 (germline): SGHAT, FQNNGV. The CDR3 DNA follows: TGTGCCAGCAGCTTAGATTGGTTTACCGGGGAGCTGTTTTTT. It translates to CASSLDWFTGELFF.

V is TRBV5-1 and J is TRBJ2-5, with TRBD2 identical over 8 bases. The CDR3 has 15 residues. After removal of 1 base from V and 2 bases from J, the junction contained 4 bases not matched to a gene. From germline, CDR1 is SGHRS and CDR2 YFSETQ. The CDR3: CASSLRRGEQETQYF. In nucleotides, the CDR3 is TGCGCCAGCAGCTTGAGGCGGGGGGAGCAAGAGACCCAGTACTTC.

The chain employs TRBV14 and TRBJ2-1; D perhaps matches TRBD1 (5 bases). Trimming took off 2 bases at V and 0 bases at J, with 8 bases between the two ends. Germline assignment: CDR1 SGHDN and CDR2 FVKESK. This CDR3 has 15 residues. The CDR3 DNA is TGTGCCAGCAGCCAACAACAGGTCTCCTACAATGAGCAGTTCTTC. This encodes CASSQQQVSYNEQFF.

About this clone: Other DNA sequences in this sample translate to the same CDR3. The gene calls are TRBV28 and TRBJ1-3; possibly TRBD1 for D (5 bases). V lost 10 bases to trimming and J lost 6 bases, with 16 bases between them. CDR1 and CDR2 from the germline V gene are MDHEN and SYDVKM. This CDR3 comprises 13 residues. Here the CDR3 reads CATEVAGQNTIYF. The CDR3 nucleotides are TGTGCCACTGAGGTCGCGGGGCAAAACACCATATATTTT. Drawing the rest from reference TRBV28 and TRBJ1-3, the complete variable domain is DVKVTQSSRYLVKRTGEKVFLECVQDMDHENMFWYRQDPGLGLRLIYFSYDVKMKEKGDIPEGYSVSREKKERFSLILESASTNQTSMYLCATEVAGQNTIYFGEGSWLTVV.

The chain carries TRBV15 and TRBJ2-1, with D possibly TRBD1 on 5 matching bases. Trimming stripped 2 bases from V and 8 bases from J, with 13 bases between. CDR1 and CDR2 from the germline V gene are LNHNV and YYDKDF (reference sequence). The CDR3 is 14 residues long. The CDR3 loop is CATSRHNTGDEQFF. CDR3 sequence (DNA): TGTGCCACCAGCAGACATAATACAGGCGATGAGCAGTTCTTC.

The chain is built from TRBV30 and TRBJ1-5; D might be TRBD1 (6 bases). V lost 1 base and J 6 bases, leaving 22 bases between the germline ends. From germline, CDR1 is GTSNPN and CDR2 SVGIG (reference sequence). This CDR3 contains 17 residues. This CDR3 is CAWSAGGGGWTPQPQHF. CDR3 bases: TGTGCCTGGAGTGCCGGGGGGGGCGGTTGGACGCCTCAGCCCCAGCATTTT.

The rearrangement links TRBV7-3 to TRBJ1-2; TRBD1 might be the D (6 bases). V dropped 5 bases and J dropped 8 bases, with 15 bases sitting between them. The CDR3 loop spans 13 amino acids. Germline values: CDR1 SGHTA, CDR2 FQGTGA. The CDR3 region has the DNA TGTGCCAGCAGCCCGGGATGGGGGCGAGGCTACACCTTC. Amino acids: CASSPGWGRGYTF.

The chain is built from TRBV12-3 or TRBV12-4 and TRBJ1-1; possibly TRBD1 for D (5 bases). The length of the CDR3 is 13 residues. Trimming shortened V by 5 bases and J by 1 base, and 8 bases separated the two germline ends. In DNA form, the CDR3 reads TGTGCCAGCAGTCATGACAGGAACACTGAAGCTTTCTTT. Residues: CASSHDRNTEAFF.

The DNA for the CDR3 is TGTGCCAGCACTGGGGGGGCCGGTGGCGAGCAGTACTTC. Translating gives CASTGGAGGEQYF. The rearrangement links TRBV12-3 or TRBV12-4 to TRBJ2-7, with TRBD2 as a possible D gene (7 bases). Between the trimmed V and J ends, which lost 7 bases and 6 bases, there was a span of 16 bases. The length of the CDR3 is 13 residues.

CDR3 nucleotides: TGTGCCAGCAGCGTAATGGGCAGGGACACCGGGGAGCTGTTTTTT. As protein: CASSVMGRDTGELFF. The J gene is TRBJ2-2, the V gene TRBV9, with D possibly TRBD1 on 5 matching bases. There are 15 residues in the CDR3. The V end was cut by 1 base, the J end by 3 bases, with 10 bases between. CDR1 and CDR2 from the germline V gene are SGDLS and YYNGEE.

In this sample, this clone turned up a few times. The CDR3: CASSWGDTGEYYGYTF. The CDR3 DNA reads TGTGCCAGCAGCTGGGGGGACACCGGAGAATACTATGGCTACACCTTC. The rearrangement joins TRBV5-6 to TRBJ1-2; possibly TRBD1 for D (6 bases). The CDR3 runs 16 residues. The V end was cut by 3 bases, the J end by 3 bases, with 18 bases between. In germline, CDR1 is SGHDT, CDR2 YYEEEE.

The chain uses TRBV27 and TRBJ2-7; no clear D. V was clipped by 6 bases and J by 0 bases, with 12 bases between them. Germline V gene data show CDR1 as MNHEY and CDR2 as SMNVEV (reference sequence). This CDR3 region has 14 residues. CDR3 residues: CASRGSSYSYEQYF. The DNA for the CDR3 is TGTGCCAGCAGGGGATCTTCCTACTCCTACGAGCAGTACTTC.

This chain connects TRBV9 to TRBJ2-5; a possible D gene is TRBD2 (6 bases). The germline V gene has CDR1 SGDLS and CDR2 YYNGEE. The V and J ends lost 1 base and 2 bases respectively, with 12 bases between them. The CDR3 loop spans 15 amino acids. CDR3 DNA sequence: TGTGCCAGCAGCGTAACGTGGGGGGAACAAGAGACCCAGTACTTC. Its translation is CASSVTWGEQETQYF.

Here the CDR3 reads CSARGQPQHF. CDR3 nucleotide sequence: TGCAGTGCTAGAGGTCAGCCCCAGCATTTT. The genes are TRBV20-1 and TRBJ1-5; D gene uncertain. Germline V gene lookup returns CDR1 DFQATT and CDR2 SNEGSKA (reference sequence). The CDR3 consists of 10 residues. The V end lost 1 base, the J end lost 6 bases, and 1 base lay between the germline ends.

The V call is TRBV9, the J call TRBJ2-5, with 8 bases matching TRBD1. CDR1 is SGDLS and CDR2 is YYNGEE in the germline V gene. The J segment lost 1 base and the V segment lost 4 bases, leaving 6 bases of the junction unmatched. CDR3 size: 15 residues. The CDR3 DNA is TGTGCCAGCAGCACTCGTGGACAGGGCCAAGAGACCCAGTACTTC. Its protein is CASSTRGQGQETQYF.

V gene TRBV27 combines with J gene TRBJ2-7; TRBD2 agrees at 14 bases. After removal of 5 bases from V and 3 bases from J, the junction contained 6 bases not matched to a gene. Germline V gene data show CDR1 as MNHEY and CDR2 as SMNVEV (reference sequence). The CDR3 extends over 16 amino acids. Written as DNA, the CDR3 is TGTGCCAGCAGTCTCCGGGGGACTAGCGGGGGCTACGAGCAGTACTTC. Its protein product is CASSLRGTSGGYEQYF.

V and J are TRBV2 and TRBJ1-5; no firm D call. Per germline, CDR1 SNHLY and CDR2 FYNNEI. Trimming removed 2 bases from V and 0 bases from J, with 8 bases in between. The CDR3 contains 15 residues. For the CDR3, the DNA is TGTGCCAGCAGTGAAACCGGGCATAGCAATCAGCCCCAGCATTTT. It specifies CASSETGHSNQPQHF.

V and J are TRBV3-1 (or the pseudogene TRBV3-2) and TRBJ2-3; D is uncertain. This CDR3 is built from 14 residues. Per germline, CDR1 LGHDT and CDR2 YNNKEL (reference sequence). V lost 8 bases, J lost 1 base, and 13 bases lay in between. In nucleotides, the CDR3 is TGTGCCAGCTCCTCGGTCCTCGGCACAGATACGCAGTATTTT. It yields the protein CASSSVLGTDTQYF.

The CDR3 sequence: CASSQDSGPEAFF. The CDR3 coding sequence is TGTGCCAGCAGCCAAGATTCCGGGCCTGAAGCTTTCTTT. The chain combines TRBV3-1 (or the pseudogene TRBV3-2) with TRBJ1-1; D unresolved. Germline CDR1 LGHDT, CDR2 YNNKEL (reference sequence). V lost 0 bases and J 6 bases, leaving 8 bases between the germline ends. The CDR3 runs to 13 residues.

As for this clone: One end of the junction fails to match germline, which may point to a read error. The chain links TRBV7-7 to TRBJ2-5; D is unresolved. Germline values: CDR1 SSHAT, CDR2 FNYEAQ (reference sequence). The CDR3 is made up of 13 amino acids. The CDR3 region is CASSLGIKETQYF. Here the CDR3 DNA reads TGTGCTAGCAGCTTAGGGATCAAAGAGACCCAGTACTTC.

The chain joins TRBV6-5 to TRBJ1-3; D gene unclear. The CDR3 spans 15 residues. Germline V gene sequence: CDR1 MNHEY, CDR2 SVGAGI. V was shortened by 5 bases and J by 0 bases, with 11 bases between the two germline ends. In DNA, the CDR3 is TGTGCCAGCAGTCCGACTCCAAGCTCTGGAAACACCATATATTTT. It yields the protein CASSPTPSSGNTIYF.

The CDR3 reads CASSLVNSPEAFF. CDR3 nucleotides: TGTGCCAGCAGCTTGGTTAACAGCCCGGAAGCTTTCTTT. The chain couples TRBV5-6 to TRBJ1-1; D gene unclear. This CDR3 contains 13 residues. CDR1 and CDR2 (germline): SGHDT, YYEEEE. Trimming took 0 bases from V and 8 from J, leaving 11 bases between them.